Presented here are 10 T cell receptor beta chains from one specimen sequenced in a study of shared clonotypes between healthy human individuals. Profiling relied on immunoSEQ multiplex PCR, and the TCRdb table lists in-frame clones only, not all of them. The data contain some 1,100,000 clones, approximately 78% of them singletons. The sequenced sample was memory CD4+ T cells from PBMCs. Subset denoted: CD45RA-negative fraction. Receptors originate from a man aged 18 to 29 in good health. Some clones in this sample may be carry-over from other donors' samples.

The chain uses TRBV15 and TRBJ2-7, with D tentatively TRBD1 (5 bases). Trimming left V 0 bases short and J 1 base short, with 10 bases between. CDR3 length equals 15 residues. The germline V gene has CDR1 LNHNV and CDR2 YYDKDF (reference sequence). The CDR3 protein is CATSRDVGVSYEQYF. For the CDR3, the DNA is TGTGCCACCAGCAGAGATGTAGGGGTATCCTACGAGCAGTACTTC.

CDR3 loop: CASSIGTGKYQPQHF. CDR3 in DNA: TGTGCCAGTAGTATAGGGACAGGAAAGTATCAGCCCCAGCATTTT. The gene calls are TRBV19 and TRBJ1-5; 7 nucleotides line up with TRBD1. The germline V gene encodes CDR1 LNHDA and CDR2 SQIVND (reference sequence). CDR3 size: 15 residues. With V trimmed by 1 base and J by 5 bases, 5 bases remained unmatched.

Concerning this clone itself: The sample has other DNA sequences that encode this CDR3 too. This chain uses TRBV19 with TRBJ2-5; perhaps TRBD2 as D (5 bases). The CDR3 is made up of 15 amino acids. Trimming removed 1 base at V and 4 bases at J, with 13 bases between. Germline V gives CDR1 LNHDA, CDR2 SQIVND (reference sequence). The CDR3 protein is CASSIAGGAGETQYF. The CDR3 DNA reads TGTGCCAGTAGTATAGCAGGTGGTGCGGGAGAGACCCAGTACTTC.

This chain uses TRBV28 with TRBJ2-1; perhaps TRBD2 as D (6 bases). The V end lost 7 bases, the J end lost 0 bases, and 16 bases lay between the germline ends. The CDR3 contains 16 residues. Germline V gene data show CDR1 as MDHEN and CDR2 as SYDVKM. The CDR3 DNA follows: TGTGCCAGCATTCTGGGAGGAGCGGCCTCCTACAATGAGCAGTTCTTC. Its translation is CASILGGAASYNEQFF.

V is TRBV4-3 and J is TRBJ1-2; no firm D call. This CDR3 contains 16 residues. Germline CDR1 LGHNA, CDR2 YSLEER. Trimming stripped 0 bases from V and 6 bases from J, with 17 bases between. The chain's CDR3 is CASSQDAAGPIDGYTF. The CDR3 DNA reads as TGCGCCAGCAGCCAAGATGCGGCAGGACCCATTGATGGCTACACCTTC.

The chain links TRBV28 to TRBJ1-2, with TRBD1 identical over 7 bases. V shed 6 bases, J shed 4 bases, and the junction held 17 bases outside the gene matches. This CDR3 has 17 amino acids. Germline assignment: CDR1 MDHEN and CDR2 SYDVKM. The CDR3 DNA reads as TGTGCCAGCAGGCCCAGACCACCGACAGGGTTCGTCTATGGCTACACCTTC. This codes for CASRPRPPTGFVYGYTF.

V gene TRBV19 combines with J gene TRBJ2-3; D is ambiguous. The length of the CDR3 is 14 residues. Trimming removed 3 bases from V and 5 bases from J, with 12 bases in between. Germline V lookup: CDR1 LNHDA, CDR2 SQIVND (reference sequence). As DNA, the CDR3 is TGTGCCAGTAGTATCTCACGAGGAAGAGATACGCAGTATTTT. This translates into CASSISRGRDTQYF.

CDR3 bases: TGTGCCAGCACCGCCAATGGGGGCGCTTCACCTCGCGCTGAAGCTTTCTTT. It yields the protein CASTANGGASPRAEAFF. This sequence joins TRBV7-3 and TRBJ1-1; D may be TRBD1 (6 bases). CDR3 length equals 17 residues. CDR1 is SGHTA and CDR2 is FQGTGA in the germline V gene. V lost 7 bases and J 6 bases, leaving 27 bases between the germline ends.

V and J are TRBV6-1 and TRBJ1-1, with a possible D match to TRBD1 (5 bases). The length of the CDR3 is 14 residues. V dropped 2 bases and J dropped 4 bases, with 11 bases sitting between them. The germline V gene has CDR1 MNHNS and CDR2 SASEGT. The CDR3 spells CASSETRVGTEAFF. In DNA form, the CDR3 reads TGTGCCAGCAGTGAAACCAGGGTGGGCACTGAAGCTTTCTTT.

Only one count was recorded for this clone. The V gene is TRBV29-1, the J gene TRBJ2-1, with D unresolved. V was cut by 3 bases and J by 2 bases, with 11 bases left in between. The V gene's germline CDR1 is SQVTM and CDR2 ANQGSEA. CDR3 length: 14 residues. In DNA form, the CDR3 reads TGCAGCGTTGAGTCAGAGAAGCCCTACAATGAGCAGTTCTTC. Protein product: CSVESEKPYNEQFF.